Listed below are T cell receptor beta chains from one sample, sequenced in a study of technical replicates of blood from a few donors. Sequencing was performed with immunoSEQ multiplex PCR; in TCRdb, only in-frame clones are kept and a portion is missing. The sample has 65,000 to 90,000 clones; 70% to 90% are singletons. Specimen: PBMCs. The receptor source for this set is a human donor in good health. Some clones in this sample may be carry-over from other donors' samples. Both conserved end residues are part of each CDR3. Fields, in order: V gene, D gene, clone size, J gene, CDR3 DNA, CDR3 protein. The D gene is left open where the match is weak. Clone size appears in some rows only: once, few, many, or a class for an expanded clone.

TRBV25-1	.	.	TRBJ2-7	TGTGCCAGCAGTGAATTTACCGGGGCCTACGAGCAGTACTTC	CASSEFTGAYEQYF
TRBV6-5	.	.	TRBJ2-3	TGTGCCAGCAGTTACTCGGTCGGAGATACGCAGTATTTT	CASSYSVGDTQYF
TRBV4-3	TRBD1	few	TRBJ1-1	TGCGCCAGCAGCCAAGTGGACAGGGCAAAAGCTTTCTTT	CASSQVDRAKAFF
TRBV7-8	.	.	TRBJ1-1	TGTGCCAGCAGTAGAGAGGGGCGGGACTTCATGAACACTGAAGCTTTCTTT	CASSREGRDFMNTEAFF
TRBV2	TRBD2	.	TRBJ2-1	TGTGCCAGCCGAAGAGCGGGAGGGCTGGGATACAATGAGCAGTTCTTC	CASRRAGGLGYNEQFF
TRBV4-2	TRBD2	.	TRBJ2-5	TGTGCCAGCAGCCAGGGGGCGGCGGGGGGGGTCGAGACCCAGTACTTC	CASSQGAAGGVETQYF
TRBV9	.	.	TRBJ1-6	TGTGCCAGCAGCGCAGGGGATCGTAATTCACCCCTCCACTTT	CASSAGDRNSPLHF
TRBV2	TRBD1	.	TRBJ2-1	TGTGCCAGCAGTGAAGACTCCGGGACAGGGGGCAATGAGCAGTTCTTC	CASSEDSGTGGNEQFF
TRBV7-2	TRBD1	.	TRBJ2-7	TGTGCCAGCAGCTTGCAGGGGGCGAACTACGAGCAGTACTTC	CASSLQGANYEQYF
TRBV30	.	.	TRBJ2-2	TGTGCCTGGAGGGGGGTGGGAGGCCTCACCGGGGAGCTGTTTTTT	CAWRGVGGLTGELFF
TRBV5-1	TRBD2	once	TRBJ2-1	TGCGCCAGCAGCTTGGCTAGCGGGAGCTCCTACAATGAGCAGTTCTTC	CASSLASGSSYNEQFF
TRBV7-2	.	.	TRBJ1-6	TGTGCCAGCAGCGGACAGTCCTATAATTCACCCCTCCACTTT	CASSGQSYNSPLHF
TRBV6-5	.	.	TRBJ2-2	TGTGCCAGCAGTTACGTCCAGGGAATGACCGGGGAGCTGTTTTTT	CASSYVQGMTGELFF
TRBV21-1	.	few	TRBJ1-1	TGTGCCAGCAATTCGGGACAGGAGATGAACACTGAAGCTTTCTTT	CASNSGQEMNTEAFF
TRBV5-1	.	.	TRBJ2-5	TGCGCCAGCAGCTTGGAAGTGGGGGCAGGGGAGACCCAGTACTTC	CASSLEVGAGETQYF
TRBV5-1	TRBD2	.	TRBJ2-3	TGCGCCAGCAGCACCAGGGGAGCGGGGGGGACAGATACGCAGTATTTT	CASSTRGAGGTDTQYF
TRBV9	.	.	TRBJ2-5	TGTGCCAGCAGCGTAAGGAGCAAAGAGACCCAGTACTTC	CASSVRSKETQYF
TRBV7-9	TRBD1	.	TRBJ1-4	TGTGCCAGCAGCCATGGACAGGGGGCTACAACTAATGAAAAACTGTTTTTT	CASSHGQGATTNEKLFF
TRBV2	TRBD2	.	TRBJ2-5	TGTGCCAGCAGGAGGATGGGGCGGGGGGGCCAGGAGACCCAGTACTTC	CASRRMGRGGQETQYF
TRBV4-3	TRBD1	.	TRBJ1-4	TGCGCCAGCAGGCAGGGACAGACTAATGAAAAACTGTTTTTT	CASRQGQTNEKLFF
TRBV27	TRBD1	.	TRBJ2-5	TGTGCCAGCAGTCCCCGAACAGGGGTTTCGGGGGAGACCCAGTACTTC	CASSPRTGVSGETQYF
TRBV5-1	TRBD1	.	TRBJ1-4	TGCGCCAGCAGCTTGGGACAGGGGGGAGAAAAACTGTTTTTT	CASSLGQGGEKLFF
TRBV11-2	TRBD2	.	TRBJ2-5	TGTGCCAGCAGCTCCTGGACTAGCGGGGTTCAAGAGACCCAGTACTTC	CASSSWTSGVQETQYF
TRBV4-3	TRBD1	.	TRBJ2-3	TGCGCCAGCAGAGACAGGGGAGGCACAGATACGCAGTATTTT	CASRDRGGTDTQYF
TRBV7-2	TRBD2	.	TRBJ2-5	TGTGCCAGCAGCTCGGGACTAGCGGGGGGGGATTACTTC	CASSSGLAGGDYF
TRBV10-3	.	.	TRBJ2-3	TGTGCCATCAGTGAGTCGGACTCAGGGGAAAGCACAGATACGCAGTATTTT	CAISESDSGESTDTQYF
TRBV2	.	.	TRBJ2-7	TGTGCCAGCAGAACCACAGGGTCGGGCGAGCAGTACTTC	CASRTTGSGEQYF
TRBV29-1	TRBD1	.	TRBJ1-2	TGCAGCGGTGACAGGGGGACAGTGGATGGCTACACCTTC	CSGDRGTVDGYTF
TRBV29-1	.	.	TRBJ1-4	TGCAGCGTTGTACCGCGGGGGGGCGGTGAAAAACTGTTTTTT	CSVVPRGGGEKLFF
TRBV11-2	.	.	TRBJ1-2	TGTGCCAGCAGCCCCAGGGACTTACACTATGGCTACACCTTC	CASSPRDLHYGYTF
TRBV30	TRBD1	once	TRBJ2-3	TGTGCCTGGAGGAGGACAGGGAGCACAGATACGCAGTATTTT	CAWRRTGSTDTQYF
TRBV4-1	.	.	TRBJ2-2	TGCGCCAGCAGCCGGACTTCGCTCTCCACCGGGGAGCTGTTTTTT	CASSRTSLSTGELFF
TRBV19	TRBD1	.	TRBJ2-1	TGTGCCAGTAGGGACAGGGGTATCCATGAGCAGTTCTTC	CASRDRGIHEQFF
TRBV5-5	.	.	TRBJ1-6	TGTGCCAGCAGCTTGCGTTCCCCCGATAATTCACCCCTCCACTTT	CASSLRSPDNSPLHF
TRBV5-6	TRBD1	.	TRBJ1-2	TGTGCCAGCAGCCTCCCGGGACAGGGAGGTGGCTACACCTTC	CASSLPGQGGGYTF